This T cell receptor beta chain originates from a study of blood T cell repertoires in COVID-19. This CDR3 is built from 15 residues. Germline CDR1 reads SGHTA; CDR2 reads FQGNSA. Losses at the gene ends were 4 bases for V and 3 bases for J; bases not matched to a gene: 5. Generated by immunoSEQ multiplex PCR, the TCRdb table keeps only in-frame clones and is missing some. Here the sample spans about 320,000 clones, around 92% being singletons. The specimen was peripheral blood. The clonotype originates from a man aged 18 to 29 who had recovered from COVID-19. V usage is TRBV7-2 and J usage is TRBJ2-7, with 11 bases aligning to TRBD2. The CDR3 DNA is TGTGCCAGCAGCTCCCTAGCGGGGGGCCTCTACGAGCAGTACTTC. As protein: CASSSLAGGLYEQYF.